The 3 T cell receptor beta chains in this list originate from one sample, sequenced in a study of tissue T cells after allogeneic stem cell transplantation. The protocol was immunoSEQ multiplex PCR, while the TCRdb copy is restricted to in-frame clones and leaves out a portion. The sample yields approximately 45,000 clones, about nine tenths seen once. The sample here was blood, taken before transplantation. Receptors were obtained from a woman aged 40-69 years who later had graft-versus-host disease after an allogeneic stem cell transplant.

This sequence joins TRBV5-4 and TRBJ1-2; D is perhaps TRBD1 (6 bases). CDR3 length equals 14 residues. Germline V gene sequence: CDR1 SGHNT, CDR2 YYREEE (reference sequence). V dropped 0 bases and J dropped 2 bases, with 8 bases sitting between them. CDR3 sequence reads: CASSLDRANYGYTF. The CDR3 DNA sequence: TGTGCCAGCAGCTTGGACAGGGCGAACTATGGCTACACCTTC.

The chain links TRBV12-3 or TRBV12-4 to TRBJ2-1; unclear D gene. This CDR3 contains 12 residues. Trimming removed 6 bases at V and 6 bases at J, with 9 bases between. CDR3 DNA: TGTGCCAGCAGCTCGGGCTCCAATGAGCAGTTCTTC. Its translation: CASSSGSNEQFF.

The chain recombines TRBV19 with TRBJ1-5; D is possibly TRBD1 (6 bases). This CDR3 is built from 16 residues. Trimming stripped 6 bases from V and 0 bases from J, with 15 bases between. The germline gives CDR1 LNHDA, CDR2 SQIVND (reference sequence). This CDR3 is CASRRTGSYSNQPQHF. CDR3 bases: TGTGCCAGTAGAAGAACAGGGTCTTATAGCAATCAGCCCCAGCATTTT.